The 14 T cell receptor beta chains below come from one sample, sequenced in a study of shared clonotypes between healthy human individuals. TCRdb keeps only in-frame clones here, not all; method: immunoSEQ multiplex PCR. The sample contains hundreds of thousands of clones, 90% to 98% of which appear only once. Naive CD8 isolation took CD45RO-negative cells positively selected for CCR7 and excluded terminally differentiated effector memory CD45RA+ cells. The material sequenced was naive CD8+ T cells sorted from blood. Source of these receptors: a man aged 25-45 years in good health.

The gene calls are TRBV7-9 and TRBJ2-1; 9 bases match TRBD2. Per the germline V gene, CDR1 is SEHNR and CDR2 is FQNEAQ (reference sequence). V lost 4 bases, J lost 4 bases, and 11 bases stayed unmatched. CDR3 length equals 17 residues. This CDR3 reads CASSSPLRREGYNEQFF. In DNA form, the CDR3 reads TGTGCCAGCAGCTCGCCTCTAAGGCGGGAGGGATACAATGAGCAGTTCTTC.

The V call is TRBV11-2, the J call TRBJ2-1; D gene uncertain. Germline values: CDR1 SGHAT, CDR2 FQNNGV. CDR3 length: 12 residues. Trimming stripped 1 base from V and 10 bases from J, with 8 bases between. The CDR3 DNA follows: TGTGCCAGCAGCTTAGGGCTAGGCGAGCAGTTCTTC. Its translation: CASSLGLGEQFF. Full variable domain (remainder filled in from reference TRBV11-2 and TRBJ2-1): EAGVAQSPRYKIIEKRQSVAFWCNPISGHATLYWYQQILGQGPKLLIQFQNNGVVDDSQLPKDRFSAERLKGVDSTLKIQPAKLEDSAVYLCASSLGLGEQFFGPGTRLTVL.

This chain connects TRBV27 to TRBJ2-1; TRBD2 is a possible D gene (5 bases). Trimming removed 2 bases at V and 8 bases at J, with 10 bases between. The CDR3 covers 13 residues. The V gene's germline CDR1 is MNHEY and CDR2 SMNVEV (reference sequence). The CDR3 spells CASSLKAAYEQFF. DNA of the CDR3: TGTGCCAGCAGTTTAAAAGCGGCGTATGAGCAGTTCTTC.

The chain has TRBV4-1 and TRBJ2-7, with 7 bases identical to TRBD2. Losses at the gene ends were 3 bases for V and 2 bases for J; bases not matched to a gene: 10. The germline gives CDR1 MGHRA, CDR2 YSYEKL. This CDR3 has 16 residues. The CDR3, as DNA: TGCGCCAGCAGCCAGGGGGGGGACTTCAGCCCCTACGAGCAGTACTTC. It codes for CASSQGGDFSPYEQYF.

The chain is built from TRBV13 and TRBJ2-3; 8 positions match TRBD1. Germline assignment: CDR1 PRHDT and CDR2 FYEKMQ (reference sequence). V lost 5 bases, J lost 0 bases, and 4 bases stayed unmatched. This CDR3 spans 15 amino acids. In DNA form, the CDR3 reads TGTGCCAGCAGCGAACGGACAGGGAGCACAGATACGCAGTATTTT. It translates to CASSERTGSTDTQYF.

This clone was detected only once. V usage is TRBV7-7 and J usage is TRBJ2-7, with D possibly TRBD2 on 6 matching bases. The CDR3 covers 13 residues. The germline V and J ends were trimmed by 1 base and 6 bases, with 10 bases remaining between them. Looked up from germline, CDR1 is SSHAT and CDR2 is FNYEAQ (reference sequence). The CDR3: CASSLVGGREQYF. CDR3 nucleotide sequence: TGTGCCAGCAGCTTAGTTGGAGGGCGCGAGCAGTACTTC.

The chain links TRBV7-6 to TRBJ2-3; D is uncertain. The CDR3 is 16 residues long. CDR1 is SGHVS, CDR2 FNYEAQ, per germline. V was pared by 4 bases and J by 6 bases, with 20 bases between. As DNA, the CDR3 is TGTGCCAGCAGCTATTTAGCCCTGGGAACTGCGGATACGCAGTATTTT. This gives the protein CASSYLALGTADTQYF.

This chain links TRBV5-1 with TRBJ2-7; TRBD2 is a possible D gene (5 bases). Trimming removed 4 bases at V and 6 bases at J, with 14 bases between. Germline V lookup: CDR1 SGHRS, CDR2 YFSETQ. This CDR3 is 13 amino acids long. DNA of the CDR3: TGCGCCAGCAGCATCGGCCTAGCTGGCGAGCAGTACTTC. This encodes CASSIGLAGEQYF.

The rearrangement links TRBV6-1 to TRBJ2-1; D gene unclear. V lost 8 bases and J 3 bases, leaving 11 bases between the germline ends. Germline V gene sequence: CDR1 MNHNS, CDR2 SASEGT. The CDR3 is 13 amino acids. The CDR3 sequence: CASRRPNYNEQFF. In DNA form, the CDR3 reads TGTGCCAGCCGGCGGCCCAACTACAATGAGCAGTTCTTC.

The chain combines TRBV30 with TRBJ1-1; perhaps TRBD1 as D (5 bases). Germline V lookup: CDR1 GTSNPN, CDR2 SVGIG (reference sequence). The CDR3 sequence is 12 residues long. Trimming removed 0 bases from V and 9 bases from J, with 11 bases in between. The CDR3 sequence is CAWSVLGDQAFF. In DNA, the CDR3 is TGTGCCTGGAGTGTACTAGGGGATCAAGCTTTCTTT.

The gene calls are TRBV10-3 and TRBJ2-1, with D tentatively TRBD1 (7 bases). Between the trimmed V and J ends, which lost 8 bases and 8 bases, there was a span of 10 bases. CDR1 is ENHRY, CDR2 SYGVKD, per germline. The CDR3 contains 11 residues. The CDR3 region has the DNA TGTGCCATCCTCAGGGGGGATGAGCAGTTCTTC. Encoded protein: CAILRGDEQFF.

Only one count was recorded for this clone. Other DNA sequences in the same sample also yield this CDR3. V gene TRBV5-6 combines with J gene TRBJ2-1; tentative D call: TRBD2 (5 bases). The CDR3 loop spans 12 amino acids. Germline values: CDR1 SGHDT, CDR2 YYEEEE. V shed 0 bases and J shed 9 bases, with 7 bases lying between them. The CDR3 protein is CASSLVGSEQFF. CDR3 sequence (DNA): TGTGCCAGCAGCTTGGTTGGGAGTGAGCAGTTCTTC.

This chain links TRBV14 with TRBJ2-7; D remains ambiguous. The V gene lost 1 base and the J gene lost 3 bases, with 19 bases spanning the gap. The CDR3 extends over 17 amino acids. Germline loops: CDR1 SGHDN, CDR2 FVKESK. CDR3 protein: CASSQVPVPKNGYEQYF. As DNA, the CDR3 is TGTGCCAGCAGCCAAGTGCCGGTCCCTAAAAATGGCTACGAGCAGTACTTC. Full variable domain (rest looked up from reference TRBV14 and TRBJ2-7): EAGVTQFPSHSVIEKGQTVTLRCDPISGHDNLYWYRRVMGKEIKFLLHFVKESKQDESGMPNNRFLAERTGGTYSTLKVQPAELEDSGVYFCASSQVPVPKNGYEQYFGPGTRLTVT.

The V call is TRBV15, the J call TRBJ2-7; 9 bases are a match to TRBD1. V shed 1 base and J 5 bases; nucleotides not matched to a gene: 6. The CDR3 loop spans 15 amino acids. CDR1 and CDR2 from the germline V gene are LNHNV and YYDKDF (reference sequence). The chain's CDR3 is CATSRGGTGSNEQYF. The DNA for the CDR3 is TGTGCCACCAGCAGAGGAGGGACAGGGAGTAACGAGCAGTACTTC.